This T cell receptor beta chain was captured by sequencing in a study of CD8 T cells in ankylosing spondylitis. Germline CDR1 MNHNS, CDR2 SASEGT. The CDR3 extends over 13 amino acids. V lost 6 bases and J lost 9, with 15 bases in between. Each CDR3 protein gets one entry after TCRdb re-called the 5' RACE reads with MiXCR. The repertoire includes about 220,000 distinct CDR3 sequences, about 10% of them detected once, and 21% sits in the top ten. This clonotype was found many times. The clonotype was recovered from a male donor with ankylosing spondylitis or in good health (not recorded which). The sample taken for sequencing was blood, either unsorted or a sorted T cell fraction (not recorded which). The chain couples TRBV6-1 to TRBJ1-5; maybe TRBD1 (5 bases). The CDR3 coding sequence is TGTGCCAGCAGGCCGGGGCCTCACTTGCCCCAGCATTTT. This gives the protein CASRPGPHLPQHF.